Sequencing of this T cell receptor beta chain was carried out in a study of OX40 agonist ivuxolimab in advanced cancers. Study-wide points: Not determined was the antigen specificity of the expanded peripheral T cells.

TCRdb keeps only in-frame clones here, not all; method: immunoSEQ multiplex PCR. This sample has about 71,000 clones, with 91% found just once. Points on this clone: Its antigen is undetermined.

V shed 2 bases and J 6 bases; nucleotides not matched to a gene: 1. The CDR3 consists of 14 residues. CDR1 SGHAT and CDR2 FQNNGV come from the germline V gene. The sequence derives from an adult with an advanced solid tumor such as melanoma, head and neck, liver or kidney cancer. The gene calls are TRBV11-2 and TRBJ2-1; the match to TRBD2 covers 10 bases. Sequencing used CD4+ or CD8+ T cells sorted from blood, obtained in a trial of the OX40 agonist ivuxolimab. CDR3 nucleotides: TGTGCCAGCAGCTTAAAGCGGGGGGGCAATGAGCAGTTCTTC. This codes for CASSLKRGGNEQFF. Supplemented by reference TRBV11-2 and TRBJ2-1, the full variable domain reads EAGVAQSPRYKIIEKRQSVAFWCNPISGHATLYWYQQILGQGPKLLIQFQNNGVVDDSQLPKDRFSAERLKGVDSTLKIQPAKLEDSAVYLCASSLKRGGNEQFFGPGTRLTVL.